This is a list of T cell receptor beta chains from one sample in a study of breast tumors, draining lymph nodes, adjacent tissues. TCRdb re-called the multiplex PCR reads through MiXCR, storing one row per CDR3 protein. In the table there are 70,000 to 85,000 distinct CDR3 sequences, about 21% of which are singletons. Sequencing was carried out using axillary lymph node tissue. The receptors originated from a female donor with breast cancer. Some clones in this sample may be carry-over from other donors' samples. Both conserved end residues are part of each CDR3. The order of the fields is J gene, V gene, CDR3 length, D gene, clone size, CDR3 protein, CDR3 DNA. The D gene is left open where the match is weak. Expanded clones are given a class, and other clones once, few, many or no size at all.

>TRBJ1-2|TRBV4-2|16|TRBD1|many
CASSQDPGTGRYGYTF
TGTGCCAGCAGCCAAGACCCCGGGACAGGGAGGTATGGCTACACCTTC
>TRBJ2-7|TRBV20-1|13|-|many
CSARDSGTYEQYF
TGCAGTGCTAGAGATAGCGGAACCTACGAGCAGTACTTC
>TRBJ2-5|TRBV7-3|15|TRBD1|many
CASSTGQGSQETQYF
TGTGCCAGCAGCACTGGACAGGGGAGTCAAGAGACCCAGTACTTC
>TRBJ2-5|TRBV11-2|14|TRBD1|many
CASSLDRFQETQYF
TGTGCCAGCAGCCTGGACAGGTTCCAAGAGACCCAGTACTTC
>TRBJ2-3|TRBV5-4|17|-|-
CASSLVPPSRSTDTQYF
TGTGCCAGCAGCTTGGTTCCGCCTAGCAGATCCACAGATACGCAGTATTTT
>TRBJ1-2|TRBV28|15|TRBD1|-
CTSSLSGTGDSGYTF
TGTACCAGCAGTTTATCCGGGACAGGGGATAGTGGCTACACCTTC
>TRBJ2-5|TRBV7-9|12|-|many
CASSGSEETQYF
TGTGCCAGCAGCGGCAGTGAAGAGACCCAGTACTTC
>TRBJ2-5|TRBV3-1|14|-|many
CASSLRDYQETQYF
TGTGCCAGCAGCCTCCGGGACTACCAAGAGACCCAGTACTTC
>TRBJ2-7|TRBV5-5|15|-|many
CASSLGGGPSYEQYF
TGTGCCAGCAGCTTGGGAGGTGGGCCCTCCTACGAGCAGTACTTC
>TRBJ2-1|TRBV12-3/TRBV12-4|14|-|many
CASSLDLTLNEQFF
TGTGCCAGCAGTTTAGACCTCACCCTCAATGAGCAGTTCTTC
>TRBJ2-2|TRBV7-9|13|-|many
CASTPPDTGELFF
TGTGCCAGCACCCCTCCCGACACCGGGGAGCTGTTTTTT
>TRBJ1-2|TRBV4-3|19|-|many
CASSQEPSGAGLLGYGYTF
TGCGCCAGCAGCCAAGAACCCTCCGGGGCCGGCCTTCTAGGCTATGGCTACACCTTC
>TRBJ2-1|TRBV7-2|13|TRBD2|many
CASSIAGANEQFF
TGTGCCAGCAGCATAGCGGGAGCCAATGAGCAGTTCTTC
>TRBJ2-2|TRBV5-1|13|TRBD2|few
CASSFLAGGELFF
TGCGCCAGCAGCTTCCTAGCGGGCGGGGAGCTGTTTTTT
>TRBJ2-2|TRBV4-3|15|-|-
CASSQNRGALGELFF
TGCGCCAGCAGCCAAAATCGGGGGGCCCTCGGGGAGCTGTTTTTT
>TRBJ1-1|TRBV12-3/TRBV12-4|14|TRBD1|few
CASSPSGGNTEAFF
TGTGCCAGCAGCCCTTCAGGGGGGAACACTGAAGCTTTCTTT
>TRBJ2-2|TRBV4-2|15|-|many
CASSQGPANTGELFF
TGTGCCAGCAGCCAAGGGCCAGCTAACACCGGGGAGCTGTTTTTT
>TRBJ1-2|TRBV4-1|15|-|many
CASSQGHESGYGYTF
TGCGCCAGCAGCCAAGGACACGAGTCCGGGTATGGCTACACCTTC
>TRBJ2-7|TRBV4-2|15|TRBD2|many
CASSPWTSEPSEQYF
TGTGCCAGCAGCCCATGGACTAGCGAGCCCTCCGAGCAGTACTTC
>TRBJ2-7|TRBV5-4|16|TRBD1|many
CASSSNPGQGKDEQYF
TGTGCCAGCAGCTCCAACCCAGGACAGGGTAAAGACGAGCAGTACTTC
>TRBJ2-1|TRBV11-2|16|TRBD2|many
CASSVRTSGRSDEQFF
TGTGCCAGCAGCGTCCGGACTAGCGGGAGATCAGATGAGCAGTTCTTC
>TRBJ2-1|TRBV7-8|17|-|many
CASSLYFSGSSYNEQFF
TGTGCCAGCAGCCTTTATTTTAGCGGATCCTCCTACAATGAGCAGTTCTTC
>TRBJ2-1|TRBV6-6|17|TRBD2|many
CASTRGGGLAGKGEQFF
TGTGCCAGCACCAGAGGGGGGGGACTAGCGGGAAAGGGTGAGCAGTTCTTC
>TRBJ2-7|TRBV20-1|19|TRBD1|medium-sized
CSAKISLRDRLSLPYEQYF
TGCAGTGCCAAGATCAGTCTCCGGGACAGGCTTAGTCTGCCCTACGAGCAGTACTTC
>TRBJ2-2|TRBV6-1|14|-|many
CASRGQTNTGELFF
TGTGCCAGCAGGGGACAAACGAACACCGGGGAGCTGTTTTTT
>TRBJ2-1|TRBV3-1|13|TRBD2|many
CASIRLAPDEQFF
TGTGCCAGCATCAGACTAGCTCCCGATGAGCAGTTCTTC
>TRBJ2-1|TRBV7-7|15|TRBD1|many
CASSLGQGAVGEQFF
TGTGCTAGCAGCTTGGGGCAGGGGGCGGTAGGTGAGCAGTTCTTC
>TRBJ2-1|TRBV11-2|15|-|many
CASSSKRRPHNEQFF
TGTGCCAGCAGCTCCAAGCGGAGACCCCACAATGAGCAGTTCTTC
>TRBJ2-1|TRBV5-4|17|-|many
CASSLDSGASSYNEQFF
TGTGCCAGCAGCTTGGACTCAGGGGCTAGCTCCTACAATGAGCAGTTCTTC
>TRBJ2-1|TRBV15|15|TRBD2|many
CATSGGGLANYEQFF
TGTGCCACCAGCGGGGGGGGACTAGCGAACTATGAGCAGTTCTTC
>TRBJ1-2|TRBV19|15|-|many
CASWTEGDLVRGYTF
TGTGCCAGTTGGACAGAGGGGGACTTAGTGCGTGGCTACACCTTC
>TRBJ2-2|TRBV5-5|17|-|many
CASTPGAGRVYTGELFF
TGTGCCAGCACCCCAGGGGCGGGGCGGGTGTACACCGGGGAGCTGTTTTTT
>TRBJ1-6|TRBV4-2|16|TRBD1|many
CASSQDTGEYNSPLHF
TGTGCCAGCAGCCAGGATACAGGGGAGTATAATTCACCCCTCCACTTT
>TRBJ2-6|TRBV7-8|19|-|few
CASSLAGRGETPGANVLTF
TGTGCCAGCAGCTTAGCGGGCAGGGGGGAGACGCCTGGGGCCAACGTCCTGACTTTC
>TRBJ2-7|TRBV28|12|-|-
CASSLAGVEQYF
TGTGCCAGCAGTTTAGCAGGGGTCGAGCAGTACTTC
>TRBJ1-2|TRBV4-2|13|-|many
CASSQETVYGYTF
TGTGCCAGCAGCCAAGAGACAGTCTATGGCTACACCTTC
>TRBJ1-5|TRBV7-8|13|-|many
CASSLEGYQPQHF
TGTGCCAGCAGCTTAGAGGGCTATCAGCCCCAGCATTTT
>TRBJ2-3|TRBV11-3|14|TRBD2|-
CASSLTGGPDAQYF
TGTGCCAGCAGCTTAACGGGAGGGCCAGATGCGCAGTATTTT
>TRBJ1-6|TRBV5-4|15|-|many
CASSLRGGDNSPLHF
TGTGCCAGCAGCTTGAGGGGCGGAGATAATTCACCCCTCCACTTT
>TRBJ2-7|TRBV3-1|14|TRBD2|-
CASSQLAGAGEQYF
TGTGCCAGCAGCCAACTAGCGGGAGCGGGTGAGCAGTACTTC
>TRBJ1-6|TRBV6-2/TRBV6-3|15|-|many
CASSYGRVRNSPLHF
TGTGCCAGCAGTTACGGGAGGGTCCGTAATTCACCCCTCCACTTT
>TRBJ2-7|TRBV7-8|14|-|many
CASSPRDAAYEQYF
TGTGCCAGCAGCCCGAGGGACGCTGCCTACGAGCAGTACTTC
>TRBJ2-7|TRBV12-3/TRBV12-4|13|-|many
CASSLGHPYEQYF
TGTGCCAGCAGTTTGGGCCACCCCTACGAGCAGTACTTC
>TRBJ2-7|TRBV6-5|15|-|-
CASSYRRESSYEQYF
TGTGCCAGCAGTTACCGACGGGAGAGCTCCTACGAGCAGTACTTC
>TRBJ2-3|TRBV20-1|14|-|many
CSANPQLLTDTQYF
TGCAGTGCTAATCCCCAACTACTCACAGATACGCAGTATTTT
>TRBJ1-4|TRBV4-3|15|-|many
CASSQDIGANEKLFF
TGCGCCAGCAGCCAAGATATAGGCGCTAATGAAAAACTGTTTTTT
>TRBJ1-2|TRBV5-1|13|TRBD1|many
CASSLGQGDGYTF
TGCGCCAGCAGCTTGGGACAGGGCGATGGCTACACCTTC
>TRBJ2-3|TRBV11-2|22|TRBD2|few
CASSLGSSWREGLSRHLDTQYF
TGTGCCAGCAGCTTAGGGTCGAGCTGGCGGGAGGGCCTGAGTAGACATTTAGATACGCAGTATTTT